These 24 T cell receptor beta chains came from one sample sequenced in a study of T cell responses to AZD1222 COVID-19 vaccine. Profiled with immunoSEQ multiplex PCR; TCRdb holds only in-frame clones, not every one. The sample holds 100,000 to 150,000 clones; 80% to 95% are singletons and the top ten take around 4.5%. Sequenced material: peripheral blood, taken on day 0 of MenACWY control vaccination. The receptors originated from an adult in good health.

CDR3 loop: CSVRSGIFYHNEQFF. Written as DNA, the CDR3 is TGCAGCGTCAGGTCGGGGATTTTTTACCACAATGAGCAGTTCTTC. The chain recombines TRBV29-1 with TRBJ2-1, with D perhaps TRBD2 (5 bases). The CDR3 is 15 residues long. The V gene lost 6 bases and the J gene lost 5 bases, with 20 bases spanning the gap. Germline V gene sequence: CDR1 SQVTM, CDR2 ANQGSEA.

The genes are TRBV19 and TRBJ1-1; D gene uncertain. The CDR3 has 12 residues. CDR1 and CDR2 (germline): LNHDA, SQIVND (reference sequence). V lost 6 bases, J lost 3 bases, and 8 bases lay in between. CDR3 in amino acids: CASRPRDTEAFF. In nucleotides, the CDR3 is TGTGCCAGTAGGCCCCGGGACACTGAAGCTTTCTTT. Supplemented by reference TRBV19 and TRBJ1-1, the full variable domain reads DGGITQSPKYLFRKEGQNVTLSCEQNLNHDAMYWYRQDPGQGLRLIYYSQIVNDFQKGDIAEGYSVSREKKESFPLTVTSAQKNPTAFYLCASRPRDTEAFFGQGTRLTVV.

Written as DNA, the CDR3 is TGTGCCAGCAGTTATAGCGGGGGCACAGATACGCAGTATTTT. Translating it yields CASSYSGGTDTQYF. The V gene is TRBV6-2 or TRBV6-3, the J gene TRBJ2-3; 8 bases match TRBD2. The CDR3 loop spans 14 amino acids. V shed 3 bases, J shed 1 base, and the junction held 0 bases outside the gene matches. Germline loops: CDR1 MNHEY, CDR2 SVGEGT.

Here the CDR3 DNA reads TGCGCCAGCAGCTTGTACAGCACAGATACGCAGTATTTT. Translating gives CASSLYSTDTQYF. The chain links TRBV5-1 to TRBJ2-3; D is unclear. With 1 base removed from V and 0 bases from J, the gap between germline ends came to 3 bases. CDR3 size: 13 residues. The V gene's germline CDR1 is SGHRS and CDR2 YFSETQ.

The chain is built from TRBV11-3 and TRBJ2-1; D unresolved. Germline V gene lookup returns CDR1 SGHNT and CDR2 YENEEA. Trimming removed 4 bases from V and 6 bases from J, with 16 bases in between. CDR3 length equals 15 residues. Written as DNA, the CDR3 is TGTGCCAGCAGCTCATTAGGCCAGCAGTCCAATGAGCAGTTCTTC. It translates to CASSSLGQQSNEQFF.

The V and J genes are TRBV4-3 and TRBJ1-4; TRBD1 might be the D (6 bases). This CDR3 has 14 residues. Trimming pared 4 bases from V and 5 bases from J, leaving 11 bases between. Germline CDR1 reads LGHNA; CDR2 reads YSLEER. As DNA, the CDR3 is TGCGCCAGCAGCCGGACAGAAAAGAATGAAAAACTGTTTTTT. It translates to CASSRTEKNEKLFF.

The chain recombines TRBV6-5 with TRBJ2-3; possible D gene TRBD1, 5 bases. Trimming shortened V by 0 bases and J by 6 bases, and 7 bases separated the two germline ends. CDR1 is MNHEY, CDR2 SVGAGI, per germline. The CDR3 runs to 13 residues. The CDR3 here is CASSYSTADTQYF. The CDR3 DNA is TGTGCCAGCAGTTACTCGACAGCCGATACGCAGTATTTT.

J is TRBJ1-4 and V is TRBV4-1, with TRBD1 matching 8 bases. Germline-derived CDR1 and CDR2 are MGHRA and YSYEKL. V lost 4 bases, J lost 6 bases, and 7 bases stayed unmatched. This CDR3 contains 15 residues. The DNA of the CDR3 is TGCGCCAGCAGCCTATCCGGGACAGGAGATGAAAAACTGTTTTTT. Its translation is CASSLSGTGDEKLFF.

This rearrangement joins TRBV28 to TRBJ2-1; the D is unclear. In germline, CDR1 is MDHEN, CDR2 SYDVKM. Trimming stripped 7 bases from V and 4 bases from J, with 17 bases between. This CDR3 contains 15 residues. The CDR3 region is CASKGRADYYNEQFF. The DNA of the CDR3 is TGTGCCAGCAAAGGTCGTGCGGATTATTACAATGAGCAGTTCTTC.

V usage is TRBV10-3 and J usage is TRBJ1-1; TRBD1 agrees at 7 bases. J was trimmed by 3 bases and V by 5 bases; bases with no gene match: 3. CDR3 size: 13 residues. Germline CDR1 and CDR2: ENHRY and SYGVKD. The CDR3, as DNA: TGTGCCATCAGTTTCGACAGGGACACTGAAGCTTTCTTT. Amino acid sequence: CAISFDRDTEAFF.

The rearrangement joins TRBV7-9 to TRBJ2-7; 9 bases map to TRBD1. The germline V gene encodes CDR1 SEHNR and CDR2 FQNEAQ (reference sequence). Trimming removed 3 bases from V and 5 bases from J; junction bases left unmatched: 11. This CDR3 has 16 amino acids. The CDR3 region has the DNA TGTGCCAGCAGCTTCTCATCTGGACAGGGGCGCCACGAGCAGTACTTC. Translated, it gives CASSFSSGQGRHEQYF.

The V and J genes are TRBV6-5 and TRBJ2-2; no reliable D call. CDR1 is MNHEY and CDR2 is SVGAGI in the germline V gene. The CDR3 contains 14 residues. Trimming removed 8 bases at V and 6 bases at J, with 16 bases between. DNA for the CDR3: TGTGCCAGCTCCGAAGGAGTTAGCCCCGGGGAGCTGTTTTTT. Protein: CASSEGVSPGELFF.

V is TRBV6-4 and J is TRBJ1-2; D is uncertain. Trimming took 7 bases from V and 8 from J, leaving 17 bases between them. Germline CDR1 reads MRHNA; CDR2 reads SNTAGT. This CDR3 contains 13 residues. CDR3 nucleotide sequence: TGTGCCAGCAACCCGACAAGGGAGTGGGGCTACACCTTC. Protein sequence: CASNPTREWGYTF.

This chain links TRBV11-2 with TRBJ2-5; no firm D call. V was clipped by 2 bases and J by 5 bases, with 12 bases between them. The germline gives CDR1 SGHAT, CDR2 FQNNGV. CDR3 length: 14 residues. In DNA, the CDR3 is TGTGCCAGCAGCTTAATCACTGTCGGGGAGACCCAGTACTTC. It specifies CASSLITVGETQYF.

The V gene is TRBV7-2, the J gene TRBJ2-1; D is ambiguous. Germline CDR1 and CDR2: SGHTA and FQGNSA. The CDR3 is 16 amino acids. Trimming took off 2 bases at V and 0 bases at J, with 11 bases between the two ends. CDR3 sequence (DNA): TGTGCCAGCAGCTTATTTGCTGGTAGCTCCTACAATGAGCAGTTCTTC. It yields the protein CASSLFAGSSYNEQFF.

CDR3 residues: CASSLVGQEMNTEAFF. The CDR3 region has the DNA TGCGCCAGCTCGCTCGTTGGACAGGAAATGAACACTGAAGCTTTCTTT. The chain joins TRBV5-1 to TRBJ1-1; 7 bases fit TRBD1. After removal of 7 bases from V and 0 bases from J, the junction contained 12 bases not matched to a gene. The CDR3 length is 16 residues. From germline, CDR1 is SGHRS and CDR2 YFSETQ.

The rearrangement joins TRBV29-1 to TRBJ1-4; no firm D call. The CDR3 totals 14 residues. Germline loops: CDR1 SQVTM, CDR2 ANQGSEA. The V end was cut by 6 bases, the J end by 7 bases, with 18 bases between. In nucleotides, the CDR3 is TGCAGCGTGTCAGCCGGGTGGTCTTCTGAAAAACTGTTTTTT. Protein product: CSVSAGWSSEKLFF.

This clone has only one observation. The rearrangement links TRBV5-1 to TRBJ1-3; TRBD1 might be the D (5 bases). Trimming took 4 bases from V and 0 from J, leaving 14 bases between them. There are 16 residues in the CDR3. Germline-derived CDR1 and CDR2 are SGHRS and YFSETQ. The CDR3 DNA sequence: TGCGCCAGCAGCCCGGTACAGGCCTCCTCTGGAAACACCATATATTTT. It encodes CASSPVQASSGNTIYF.

This clone appeared once. V gene TRBV20-1 combines with J gene TRBJ1-5, with 8 positions matching TRBD1. V lost 3 bases, J lost 0 bases, and 4 bases stayed unmatched. This CDR3 spans 15 amino acids. CDR1 is DFQATT, CDR2 SNEGSKA, per germline (reference sequence). The CDR3 sequence: CSASATGDSNQPQHF. CDR3 DNA: TGCAGTGCTAGTGCGACAGGGGATAGCAATCAGCCCCAGCATTTT.

The chain couples TRBV10-1 to TRBJ2-1; 11 bases map to TRBD2. The CDR3 runs to 19 residues. CDR1 is WNHNN and CDR2 is SYGVQD in the germline V gene (reference sequence). Trimming removed 2 bases from V and 2 bases from J; junction bases left unmatched: 11. The CDR3 region has the DNA TGCGCCAGCAGTGAGGTCCTAGCGGGGGGCCTACCGGCCTACAATGAGCAGTTCTTC. Its translation is CASSEVLAGGLPAYNEQFF.

This chain uses TRBV7-8 with TRBJ1-4; a weak D match, TRBD1 (5 bases). Germline values: CDR1 SGHVS, CDR2 FQNEAQ. The CDR3 covers 15 residues. V lost 5 bases and J 7 bases, leaving 17 bases between the germline ends. The chain's CDR3 is CASSPRDFTSEKLFF. In DNA form, the CDR3 reads TGTGCCAGCAGCCCTCGGGACTTTACAAGTGAAAAACTGTTTTTT.

The chain is built from TRBV7-2 and TRBJ1-1; D unresolved. CDR3 length: 12 residues. V gave up 5 bases and J gave up 7 bases, with 11 bases separating them. CDR1 and CDR2 (germline): SGHTA, FQGNSA. CDR3 sequence (DNA): TGTGCCAGCAGCCGGACCTTGAGTGAAGCTTTCTTT. Its protein product is CASSRTLSEAFF.

The chain carries TRBV11-3 and TRBJ1-1; D uncertain. The CDR3 extends over 13 amino acids. CDR1 is SGHNT and CDR2 is YENEEA in the germline V gene. The germline V and J ends were trimmed by 5 bases and 1 base, with 8 bases remaining between them. The CDR3 sequence: CASSKTSNTEAFF. The CDR3 DNA reads as TGTGCCAGCAGCAAAACTTCGAACACTGAAGCTTTCTTT.

The chain couples TRBV2 to TRBJ1-5; unclear D gene. The CDR3 is 14 residues long. Trimming cost V 6 bases and J 0 bases, with 9 bases left between them. The germline V gene has CDR1 SNHLY and CDR2 FYNNEI. The CDR3 loop reads CASSRLNSNQPQHF. The CDR3 nucleotides are TGTGCCAGCAGCCGACTTAATAGCAATCAGCCCCAGCATTTT.